This T cell receptor (beta chain) was captured by sequencing in a study of tumor-infiltrating lymphocytes in glioblastoma multiforme. Study-level points and caveats: Just one glioblastoma patient contributed to the TCR-mutation comparison.

Multiple V-beta primers and a C-beta primer amplified TCRB from RNA. Each CDR3 protein gets one entry after TCRdb re-called the multiplex PCR reads with MiXCR. The sample contains about 19,000 distinct CDR3 sequences, 55% to 75% of which appear only once. CDR3 length: 15 residues. Germline loops: CDR1 SGHAT, CDR2 FQNNGV. V was pared by 1 base and J by 4 bases, with 5 bases of the junction left unmatched. This clonotype showed up just a few times. Its antigen is unidentified. This TCR was recovered from a male donor with glioblastoma. The sample was peripheral blood. The chain recombines TRBV11-2 with TRBJ1-2; 8 positions match TRBD1. This chain's CDR3 is CASSLVQGGAYGYTF. As DNA, the CDR3 is TGTGCCAGCAGCTTAGTACAGGGGGGGGCCTATGGCTACACCTTC.